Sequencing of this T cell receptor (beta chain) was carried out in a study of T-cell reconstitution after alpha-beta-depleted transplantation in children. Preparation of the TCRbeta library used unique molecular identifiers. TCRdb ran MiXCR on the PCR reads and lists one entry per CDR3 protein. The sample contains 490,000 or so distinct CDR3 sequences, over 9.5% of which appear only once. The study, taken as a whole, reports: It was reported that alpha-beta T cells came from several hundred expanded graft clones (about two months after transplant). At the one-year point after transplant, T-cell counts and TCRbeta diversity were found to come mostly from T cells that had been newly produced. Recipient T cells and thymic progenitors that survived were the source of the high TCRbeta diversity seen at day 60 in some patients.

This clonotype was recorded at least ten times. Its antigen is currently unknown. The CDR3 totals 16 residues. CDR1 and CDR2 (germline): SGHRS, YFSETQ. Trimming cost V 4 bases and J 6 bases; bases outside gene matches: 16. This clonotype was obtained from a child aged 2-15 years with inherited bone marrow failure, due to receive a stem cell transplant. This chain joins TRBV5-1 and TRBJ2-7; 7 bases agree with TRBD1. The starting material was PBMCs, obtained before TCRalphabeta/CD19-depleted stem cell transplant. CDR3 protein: CASSPKLETGLAEQYF. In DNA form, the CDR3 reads TGCGCCAGCAGCCCTAAATTGGAGACAGGGCTGGCCGAGCAGTACTTC.